A selection of T cell receptor beta chains follows, all from one sample in a study of graft-versus-host responses after intestinal transplantation. These receptors have no identified antigens. Generated by immunoSEQ multiplex PCR, the TCRdb table keeps only in-frame clones and is missing some. The sample gives tens of thousands of clones, roughly nine tenths of which show up once; more than 0.4% is in the top ten. Material: unstimulated CD8+ T cells sorted from spleen or lymph node cells, obtained before intestinal transplant. The source is a human donor who received an intestinal transplant. CDR3s include the opening cysteine and the closing phenylalanine or tryptophan. Each record gives: J gene, D gene, V gene, clone size, CDR3 protein, CDR3 DNA. D genes are given only for firm matches. Clone size, where shown, is once, few, many, or a class for clones that have expanded.

>TRBJ1-1|-|TRBV4-1|-
CASSQLSSNTEAFF
TGCGCCAGCAGCCAACTCTCTTCGAACACTGAAGCTTTCTTT
>TRBJ1-2|-|TRBV4-1|-
CASSQDSGWTNYGYTF
TGCGCCAGCAGCCAAGATTCGGGTTGGACTAACTATGGCTACACCTTC
>TRBJ1-2|TRBD1|TRBV14|-
CASSQVGQGKGYTF
TGTGCCAGCAGCCAAGTCGGACAGGGAAAGGGCTACACCTTC
>TRBJ1-5|-|TRBV4-1|-
CASSQDGGFGNQPQHF
TGCGCCAGCAGCCAAGATGGAGGGTTCGGCAATCAGCCCCAGCATTTT
>TRBJ2-7|-|TRBV9|-
CASSVADSYEQYF
TGTGCCAGCAGCGTAGCGGACAGCTACGAGCAGTACTTC
>TRBJ2-1|TRBD2|TRBV5-1|-
CASSLGSGSGDEQFF
TGCGCCAGCAGCTTGGGGAGCGGGAGTGGGGATGAGCAGTTCTTC
>TRBJ2-1|-|TRBV7-3|-
CASSLTGSAYNEQFF
TGTGCCAGCAGCTTAACCGGGAGTGCCTACAATGAGCAGTTCTTC
>TRBJ2-7|TRBD1|TRBV5-4|few
CASSLAGQGGYEQYF
TGTGCCAGCAGCTTGGCGGGACAGGGAGGCTACGAGCAGTACTTC
>TRBJ2-7|-|TRBV5-1|-
CASKAFAGSSYEQYF
TGCGCCAGTAAGGCCTTCGCGGGGAGCTCCTACGAGCAGTACTTC
>TRBJ2-2|-|TRBV7-8|-
CASSSGTGELFF
TGTGCCAGCAGCTCCGGCACCGGGGAGCTGTTTTTT
>TRBJ1-2|TRBD1|TRBV19|-
CASSIGQGPNYGYTF
TGTGCCAGTAGTATCGGACAGGGGCCAAACTATGGCTACACCTTC
>TRBJ2-1|TRBD2|TRBV4-1|-
CASSQVASGNEQFF
TGCGCCAGCAGCCAAGTGGCTAGCGGAAATGAGCAGTTCTTC
>TRBJ2-7|TRBD1|TRBV5-1|-
CASSAWDSSYEQYF
TGCGCCAGCAGCGCCTGGGACAGCTCCTACGAGCAGTACTTC
>TRBJ1-2|-|TRBV27|few
CASSPRSSPHYGYTF
TGTGCCAGCAGCCCACGGTCCTCTCCGCACTATGGCTACACCTTC
>TRBJ2-3|TRBD2|TRBV5-6|-
CASSFLAGDPRDTQYF
TGTGCCAGCAGCTTTCTAGCGGGGGACCCCCGGGATACGCAGTATTTT
>TRBJ2-1|-|TRBV19|once
CASSILMVPYNEQFF
TGTGCCAGTAGTATACTAATGGTTCCCTACAATGAGCAGTTCTTC
>TRBJ1-1|-|TRBV5-1|-
CASSSPGFEAFF
TGCGCCAGCAGCTCCCCAGGGTTTGAAGCTTTCTTT
>TRBJ2-2|TRBD1|TRBV29-1|-
CSVETGIDTGELFF
TGCAGCGTAGAGACAGGGATTGACACCGGGGAGCTGTTTTTT
>TRBJ2-1|-|TRBV6-4|-
CASSDVPGNEQFF
TGTGCCAGCAGTGACGTCCCAGGGAATGAGCAGTTCTTC
>TRBJ2-7|TRBD1|TRBV30|-
CAWSTRTGSYEQYF
TGTGCCTGGAGTACTCGGACAGGGAGCTACGAGCAATACTTC
>TRBJ2-5|TRBD1|TRBV29-1|-
CSVDRDSQETQYF
TGCAGCGTTGATAGGGACAGCCAAGAGACCCAGTACTTC
>TRBJ2-7|TRBD1|TRBV5-1|-
CASSLGDRGRPYEQYF
TGCGCCAGCAGCTTGGGGGACAGGGGGCGTCCCTACGAGCAGTACTTC
>TRBJ2-2|TRBD2|TRBV28|-
CASSSLVSSGSTGELFF
TGTGCCAGCAGTTCCCTCGTTTCTAGCGGGAGCACCGGGGAGCTGTTTTTT
>TRBJ1-1|TRBD1|TRBV19|-
CASMLGRGRTEAFF
TGTGCCAGTATGTTAGGCAGGGGGAGGACTGAAGCTTTCTTT
>TRBJ2-3|TRBD2|TRBV4-3|-
CASSQTAGSTDTQYF
TGCGCCAGCAGCCAAACAGCGGGGAGCACAGATACGCAGTATTTT
>TRBJ2-1|-|TRBV27|-
CASSLGEYNEQFF
TGTGCCAGCAGTTTGGGAGAATACAATGAGCAGTTCTTC
>TRBJ2-3|-|TRBV5-1|once
CASSLVGRESTDTQYF
TGCGCCAGCAGCTTGGTAGGCAGGGAAAGCACAGATACGCAGTATTTT
>TRBJ2-1|TRBD1|TRBV12-5|-
CASGLDRTGGSYNEQFF
TGTGCTAGTGGTTTGGACCGGACAGGGGGCTCCTACAATGAGCAGTTCTTC
>TRBJ2-1|TRBD2|TRBV6-1|-
CASRRLAGGWNEQFF
TGTGCCAGCAGACGACTAGCGGGAGGGTGGAATGAGCAGTTCTTC
>TRBJ2-2|TRBD2|TRBV7-9|once
CASSLVGGAPGELFF
TGTGCCAGCAGCTTAGTCGGGGGGGCCCCCGGGGAGCTGTTTTTT
>TRBJ2-7|-|TRBV4-1|-
CASSPRTAYEQYF
TGCGCCAGCAGCCCCCGGACAGCCTACGAGCAGTACTTC
>TRBJ2-5|-|TRBV4-3|-
CASSQEWRDRLETQYF
TGCGCCAGCAGCCAAGAATGGCGGGACCGCCTAGAGACCCAGTACTTC
>TRBJ2-1|TRBD1|TRBV5-6|-
CASSLAGQGSVNEQFF
TGTGCCAGCAGCTTGGCGGGACAGGGGTCGGTTAATGAGCAGTTCTTC
>TRBJ2-7|TRBD2|TRBV5-1|-
CASSFASGGSSYEQYF
TGCGCCAGCAGCTTCGCCAGCGGGGGGAGCTCCTACGAGCAGTACTTC
>TRBJ2-1|-|TRBV27|-
CASSLLAPPYNEQFF
TGTGCCAGCAGTTTACTAGCCCCTCCCTACAATGAGCAGTTCTTC
>TRBJ2-7|-|TRBV27|once
CASSLAGWADEQYF
TGTGCCAGCAGTTTAGCAGGGTGGGCGGACGAGCAGTACTTC
>TRBJ2-2|-|TRBV4-1|-
CASSHLQGYGELFF
TGCGCCAGCAGCCATCTACAGGGTTACGGGGAGCTGTTTTTT